This T cell receptor (beta chain) was sequenced during a study of T cells in Graves' hyperthyroidism and ophthalmopathy. Whole-study findings and limits: Clonotypes that were expanded in thyroid above 0.001 mostly appeared in blood too.

Diagnoses used clinical symptoms, serum thyroxine and TRAb, thyroid ultrasound and orbital computed tomography. The table lists this clonotype with many counts. Its antigen remains unidentified. TCR beta CDR3 sequences were amplified from RNA transcripts. When the TCR CDR3 underwent first-round RT-PCR, the HTBI primer set was used. One entry per CDR3 protein results from TCRdb running MiXCR on the multiplex PCR reads. The sample lists 250,000 to 300,000 distinct CDR3 sequences, roughly 15% occurring once. This sequence was found in a woman in her thirties or forties with Graves' hyperthyroidism. Material: blood.

The CDR3 loop reads CASSDGRYNEQFF. The CDR3 DNA reads as TGTGCCAGCTCCGACGGGAGATACAATGAGCAGTTCTTC. The gene calls are TRBV2 and TRBJ2-1, with a weak D call TRBD2 (6 bases). Germline CDR1 SNHLY, CDR2 FYNNEI. Trimming pared 8 bases from V and 4 bases from J, leaving 12 bases between. The CDR3 runs to 13 residues.